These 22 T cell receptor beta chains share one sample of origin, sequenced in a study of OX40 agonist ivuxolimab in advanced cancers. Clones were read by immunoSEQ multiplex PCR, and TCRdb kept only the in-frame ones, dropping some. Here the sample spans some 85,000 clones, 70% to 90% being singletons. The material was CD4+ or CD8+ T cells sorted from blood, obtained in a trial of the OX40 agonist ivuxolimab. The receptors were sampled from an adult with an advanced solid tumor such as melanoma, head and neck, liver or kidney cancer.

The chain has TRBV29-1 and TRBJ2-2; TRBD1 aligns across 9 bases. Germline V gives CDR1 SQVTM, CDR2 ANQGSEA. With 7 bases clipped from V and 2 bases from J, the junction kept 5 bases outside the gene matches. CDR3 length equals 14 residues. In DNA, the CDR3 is TGCAGCGCCCGACAGGGGGGAAACACCGGGGAGCTGTTTTTT. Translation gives CSARQGGNTGELFF.

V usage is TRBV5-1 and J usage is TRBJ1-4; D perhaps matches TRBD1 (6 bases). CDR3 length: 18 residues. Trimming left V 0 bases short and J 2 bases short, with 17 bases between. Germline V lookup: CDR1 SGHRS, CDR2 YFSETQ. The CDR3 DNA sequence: TGCGCCAGCAGCTTGGGCGGGGGCGCGAGATTCACTAATGAAAAACTGTTTTTT. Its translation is CASSLGGGARFTNEKLFF. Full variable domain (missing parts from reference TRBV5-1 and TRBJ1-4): KAGVTQTPRYLIKTRGQQVTLSCSPISGHRSVSWYQQTPGQGLQFLFEYFSETQRNKGNFPGRFSGRQFSNSRSEMNVSTLELGDSALYLCASSLGGGARFTNEKLFFGSGTQLSVL.

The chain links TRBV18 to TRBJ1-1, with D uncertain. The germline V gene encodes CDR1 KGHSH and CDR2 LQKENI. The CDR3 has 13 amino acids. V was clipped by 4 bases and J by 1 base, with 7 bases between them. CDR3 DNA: TGTGCCAGCTCACTGACCTCGAACACTGAAGCTTTCTTT. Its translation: CASSLTSNTEAFF.

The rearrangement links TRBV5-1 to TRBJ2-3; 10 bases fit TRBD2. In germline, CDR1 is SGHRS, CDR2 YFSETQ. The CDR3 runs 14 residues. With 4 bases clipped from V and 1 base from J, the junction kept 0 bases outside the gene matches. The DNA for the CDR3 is TGCGCCAGCAGCCTAGCGGGAGGCACAGATACGCAGTATTTT. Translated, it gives CASSLAGGTDTQYF.

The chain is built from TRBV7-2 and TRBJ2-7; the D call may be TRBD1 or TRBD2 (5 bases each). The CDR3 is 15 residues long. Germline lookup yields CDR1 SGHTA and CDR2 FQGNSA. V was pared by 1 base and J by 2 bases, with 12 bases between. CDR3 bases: TGTGCCAGCAGCTTAGGATCAGGGAGCACCTACGAGCAGTACTTC. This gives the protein CASSLGSGSTYEQYF.

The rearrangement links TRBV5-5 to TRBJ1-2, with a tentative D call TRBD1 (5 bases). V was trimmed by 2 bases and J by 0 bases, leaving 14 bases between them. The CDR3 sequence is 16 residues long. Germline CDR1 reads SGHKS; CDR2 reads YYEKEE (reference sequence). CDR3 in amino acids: CASSFRVEGANYGYTF. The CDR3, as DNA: TGTGCCAGCAGCTTCAGGGTGGAAGGGGCTAACTATGGCTACACCTTC.

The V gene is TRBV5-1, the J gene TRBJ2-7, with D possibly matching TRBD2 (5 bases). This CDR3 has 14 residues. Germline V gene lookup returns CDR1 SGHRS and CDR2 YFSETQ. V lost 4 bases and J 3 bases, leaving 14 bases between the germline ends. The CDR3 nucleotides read TGCGCCAGCAGCCAACCGGGGAAAATCTACGAGCAGTACTTC. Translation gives CASSQPGKIYEQYF.

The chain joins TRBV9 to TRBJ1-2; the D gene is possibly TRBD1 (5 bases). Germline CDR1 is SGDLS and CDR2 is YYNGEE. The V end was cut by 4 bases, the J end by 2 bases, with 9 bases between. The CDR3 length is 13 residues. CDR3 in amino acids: CASSSRQNYGYTF. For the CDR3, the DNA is TGTGCCAGCAGCTCTCGACAGAACTATGGCTACACCTTC.

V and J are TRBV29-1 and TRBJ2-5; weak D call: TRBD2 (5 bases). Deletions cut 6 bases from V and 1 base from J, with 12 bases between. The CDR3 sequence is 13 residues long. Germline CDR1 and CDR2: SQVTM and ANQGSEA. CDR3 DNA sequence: TGCAGCGTCCCATCTACTAGCCAAGAGACCCAGTACTTC. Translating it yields CSVPSTSQETQYF.

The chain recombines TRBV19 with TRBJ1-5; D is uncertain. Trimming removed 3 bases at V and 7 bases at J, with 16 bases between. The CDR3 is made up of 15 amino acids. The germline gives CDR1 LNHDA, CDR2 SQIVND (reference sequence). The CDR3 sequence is CASSISQYASQPQHF. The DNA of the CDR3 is TGTGCCAGTAGTATTTCCCAGTACGCCAGCCAGCCCCAGCATTTT.

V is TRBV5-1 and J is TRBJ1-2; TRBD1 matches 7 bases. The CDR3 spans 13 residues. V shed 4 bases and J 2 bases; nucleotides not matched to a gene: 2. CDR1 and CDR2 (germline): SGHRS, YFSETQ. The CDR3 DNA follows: TGCGCCAGCAGCATACAGGGGAACTATGGCTACACCTTC. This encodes CASSIQGNYGYTF.

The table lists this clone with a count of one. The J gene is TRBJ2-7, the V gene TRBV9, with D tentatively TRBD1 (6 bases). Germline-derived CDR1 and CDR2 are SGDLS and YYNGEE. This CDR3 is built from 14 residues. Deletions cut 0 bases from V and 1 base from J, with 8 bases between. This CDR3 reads CASSVDQGSYEQYF. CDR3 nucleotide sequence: TGTGCCAGCAGCGTAGATCAGGGGTCCTACGAGCAGTACTTC.

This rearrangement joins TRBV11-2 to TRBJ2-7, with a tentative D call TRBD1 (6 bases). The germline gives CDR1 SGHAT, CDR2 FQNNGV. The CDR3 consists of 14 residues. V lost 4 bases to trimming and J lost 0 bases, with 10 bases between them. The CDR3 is CASSSDRYSYEQYF. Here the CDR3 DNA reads TGTGCCAGCAGCTCGGACAGATACTCCTACGAGCAGTACTTC.

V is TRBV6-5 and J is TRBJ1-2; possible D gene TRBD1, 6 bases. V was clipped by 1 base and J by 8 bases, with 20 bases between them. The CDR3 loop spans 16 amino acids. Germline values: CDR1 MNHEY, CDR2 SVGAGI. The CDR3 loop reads CASSYFPVEQGYGYTF. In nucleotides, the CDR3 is TGTGCCAGCAGTTACTTCCCCGTCGAACAGGGATACGGCTACACCTTC.

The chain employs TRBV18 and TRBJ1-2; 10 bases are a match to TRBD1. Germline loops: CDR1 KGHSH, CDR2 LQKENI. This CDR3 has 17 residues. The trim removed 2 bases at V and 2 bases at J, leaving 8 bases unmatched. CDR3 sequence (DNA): TGTGCCAGCTCACCAACGGGACCGGGACAGGGGAACTATGGCTACACCTTC. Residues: CASSPTGPGQGNYGYTF.

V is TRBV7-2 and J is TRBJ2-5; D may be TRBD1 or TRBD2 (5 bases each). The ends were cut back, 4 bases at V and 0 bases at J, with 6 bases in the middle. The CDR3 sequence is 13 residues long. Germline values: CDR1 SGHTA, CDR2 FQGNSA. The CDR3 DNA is TGTGCCAGCAGCTGGGGGTACCAAGAGACCCAGTACTTC. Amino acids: CASSWGYQETQYF.

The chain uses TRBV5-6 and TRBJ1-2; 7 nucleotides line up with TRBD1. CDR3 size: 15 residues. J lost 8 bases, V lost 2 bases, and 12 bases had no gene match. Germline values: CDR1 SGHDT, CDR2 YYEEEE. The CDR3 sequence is CASSLQGQGVKGYTF. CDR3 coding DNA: TGTGCCAGCAGCTTACAGGGCCAGGGGGTGAAAGGCTACACCTTC.

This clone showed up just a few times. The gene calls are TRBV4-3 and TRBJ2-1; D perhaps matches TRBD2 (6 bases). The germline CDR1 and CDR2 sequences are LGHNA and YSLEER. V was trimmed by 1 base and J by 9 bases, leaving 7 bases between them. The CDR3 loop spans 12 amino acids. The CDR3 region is CASSQAAGEQFF. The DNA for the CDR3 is TGCGCCAGCAGCCAAGCAGCGGGTGAGCAGTTCTTC.

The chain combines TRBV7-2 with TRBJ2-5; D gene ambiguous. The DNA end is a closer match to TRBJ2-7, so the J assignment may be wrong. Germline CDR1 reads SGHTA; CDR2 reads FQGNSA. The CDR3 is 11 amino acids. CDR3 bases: TGTGCCAGCAGCTTACGGGTCGAGCAGTACTTC. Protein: CASSLRVEQYF.

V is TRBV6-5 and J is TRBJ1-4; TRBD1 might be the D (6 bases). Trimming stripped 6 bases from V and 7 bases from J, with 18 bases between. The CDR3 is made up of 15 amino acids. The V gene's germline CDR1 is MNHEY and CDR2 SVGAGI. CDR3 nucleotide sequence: TGTGCCAGCAGGCGCCTGGGGGCGGTCAGTGAAAAACTGTTTTTT. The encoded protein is CASRRLGAVSEKLFF.

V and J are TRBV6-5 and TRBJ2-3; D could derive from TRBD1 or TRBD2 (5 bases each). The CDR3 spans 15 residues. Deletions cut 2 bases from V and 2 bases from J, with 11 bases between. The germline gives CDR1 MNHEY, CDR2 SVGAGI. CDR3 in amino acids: CASSYRDPTTDTQYF. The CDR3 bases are TGTGCCAGCAGTTACCGGGACCCTACCACAGATACGCAGTATTTT.

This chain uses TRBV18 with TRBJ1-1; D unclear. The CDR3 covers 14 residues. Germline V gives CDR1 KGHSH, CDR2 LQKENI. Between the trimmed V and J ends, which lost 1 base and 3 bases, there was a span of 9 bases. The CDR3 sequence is CASSPRDTHTEAFF. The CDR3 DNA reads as TGTGCCAGCTCACCACGAGACACCCACACTGAAGCTTTCTTT.